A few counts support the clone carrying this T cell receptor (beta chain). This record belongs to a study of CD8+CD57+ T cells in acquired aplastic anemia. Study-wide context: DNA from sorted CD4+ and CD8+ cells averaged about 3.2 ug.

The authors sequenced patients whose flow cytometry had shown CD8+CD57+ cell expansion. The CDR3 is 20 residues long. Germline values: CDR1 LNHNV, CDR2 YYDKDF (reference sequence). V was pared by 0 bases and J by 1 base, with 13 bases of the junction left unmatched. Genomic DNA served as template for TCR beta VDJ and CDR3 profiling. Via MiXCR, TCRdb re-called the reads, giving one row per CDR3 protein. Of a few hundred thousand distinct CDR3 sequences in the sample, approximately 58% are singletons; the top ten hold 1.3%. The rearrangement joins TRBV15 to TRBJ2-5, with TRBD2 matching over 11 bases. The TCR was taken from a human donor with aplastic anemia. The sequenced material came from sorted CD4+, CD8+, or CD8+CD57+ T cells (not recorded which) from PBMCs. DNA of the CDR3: TGTGCCACCAGCAGAGATAGGGAGACTAGCGGGATATGGGTCCAAGAGACCCAGTACTTC. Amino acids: CATSRDRETSGIWVQETQYF.